This TCR beta chain was retrieved from a study of OX40 agonist ivuxolimab in advanced cancers. About the study: Ivuxolimab, an antibody that agonizes OX40 (CD134), was administered to the patients. Every 2 weeks, patients got intravenous ivuxolimab at one of six dose levels (0.01-10 mg/kg).

Sequencing was performed with immunoSEQ multiplex PCR; in TCRdb, only in-frame clones are kept and a portion is missing. Among about 80,000 clones listed, 85% to 95% were seen once. The CDR3 has 15 amino acids. From germline, CDR1 is MNHEY and CDR2 SMNVEV (reference sequence). Trimming removed 10 bases from V and 0 bases from J, with 16 bases in between. The sequence came from an adult with an advanced solid tumor such as melanoma, head and neck, liver or kidney cancer. This chain links TRBV27 with TRBJ1-5; D might be TRBD1 (6 bases). Sequences were derived from CD4+ or CD8+ T cells sorted from blood, sampled in a trial of the OX40 agonist ivuxolimab. The CDR3 region has the DNA TGTGCCACCTCGAGGACAGCCGCTAGCAATCAGCCCCAGCATTTT. It encodes CATSRTAASNQPQHF.